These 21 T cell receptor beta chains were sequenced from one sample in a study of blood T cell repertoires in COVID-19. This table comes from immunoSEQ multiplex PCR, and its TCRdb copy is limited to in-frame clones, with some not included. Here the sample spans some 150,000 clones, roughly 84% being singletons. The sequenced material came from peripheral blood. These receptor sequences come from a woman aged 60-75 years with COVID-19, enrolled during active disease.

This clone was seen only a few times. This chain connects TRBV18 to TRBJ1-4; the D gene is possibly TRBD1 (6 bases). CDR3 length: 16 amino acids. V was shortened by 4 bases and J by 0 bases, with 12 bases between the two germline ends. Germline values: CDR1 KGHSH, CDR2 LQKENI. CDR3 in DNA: TGTGCCAGCTCACAGCAGGGGCCTTCAACTAATGAAAAACTGTTTTTT. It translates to CASSQQGPSTNEKLFF. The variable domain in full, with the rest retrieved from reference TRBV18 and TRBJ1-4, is NAGVMQNPRHLVRRRGQEARLRCSPMKGHSHVYWYRQLPEEGLKFMVYLQKENIIDESGMPKERFSAEFPKEGPSILRIQQVVRGDSAAYFCASSQQGPSTNEKLFFGSGTQLSVL.

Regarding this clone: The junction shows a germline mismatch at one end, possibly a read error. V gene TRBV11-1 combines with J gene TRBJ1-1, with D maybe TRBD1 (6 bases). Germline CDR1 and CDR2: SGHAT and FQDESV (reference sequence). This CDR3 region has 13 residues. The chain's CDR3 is CASSPDRYFETFF. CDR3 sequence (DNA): TGTGCCAGCAGCCCAGACAGGTATTTTGAAACTTTCTTT.

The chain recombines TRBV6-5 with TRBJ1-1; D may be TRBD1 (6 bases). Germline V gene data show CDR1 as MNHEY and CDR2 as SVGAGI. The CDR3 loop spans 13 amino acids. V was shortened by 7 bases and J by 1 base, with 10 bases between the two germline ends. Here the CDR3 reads CASIVGGNTEAFF. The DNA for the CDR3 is TGTGCCAGCATCGTAGGGGGGAACACTGAAGCTTTCTTT.

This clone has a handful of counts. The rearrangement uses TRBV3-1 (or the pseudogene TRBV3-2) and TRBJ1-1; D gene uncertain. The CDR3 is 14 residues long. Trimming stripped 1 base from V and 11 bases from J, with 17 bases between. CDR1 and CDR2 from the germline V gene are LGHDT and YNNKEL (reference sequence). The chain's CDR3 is CASSQGRSGIGAFF. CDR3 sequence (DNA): TGTGCCAGCAGCCAAGGAAGATCGGGTATTGGGGCTTTCTTT.

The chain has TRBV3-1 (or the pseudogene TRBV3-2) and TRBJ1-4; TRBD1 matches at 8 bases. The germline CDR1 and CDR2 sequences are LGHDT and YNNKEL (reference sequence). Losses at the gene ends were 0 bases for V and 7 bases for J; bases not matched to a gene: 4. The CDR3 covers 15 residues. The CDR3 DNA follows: TGTGCCAGCAGCCAAGATTACAGGGGGACTGAAAAACTGTTTTTT. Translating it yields CASSQDYRGTEKLFF.

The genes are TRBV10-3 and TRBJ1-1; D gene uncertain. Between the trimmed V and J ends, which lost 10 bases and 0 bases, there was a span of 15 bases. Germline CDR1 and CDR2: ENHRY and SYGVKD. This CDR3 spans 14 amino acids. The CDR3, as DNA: TGTGCCACTAAAAACCCCTCTATGAACACTGAAGCTTTCTTT. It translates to CATKNPSMNTEAFF.

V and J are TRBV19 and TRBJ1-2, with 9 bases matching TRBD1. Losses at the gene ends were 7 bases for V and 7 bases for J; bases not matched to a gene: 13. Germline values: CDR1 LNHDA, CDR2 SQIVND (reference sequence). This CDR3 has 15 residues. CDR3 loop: CASIISGTGQAGYTF. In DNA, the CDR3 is TGTGCCAGTATAATCTCCGGGACAGGGCAAGCTGGCTACACCTTC. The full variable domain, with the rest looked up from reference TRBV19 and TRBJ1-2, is DGGITQSPKYLFRKEGQNVTLSCEQNLNHDAMYWYRQDPGQGLRLIYYSQIVNDFQKGDIAEGYSVSREKKESFPLTVTSAQKNPTAFYLCASIISGTGQAGYTFGSGTRLTVV.

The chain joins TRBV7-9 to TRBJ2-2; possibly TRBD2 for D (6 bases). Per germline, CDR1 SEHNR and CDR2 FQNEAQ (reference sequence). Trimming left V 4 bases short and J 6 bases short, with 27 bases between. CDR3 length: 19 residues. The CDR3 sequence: CASSSSTYSGIYSSGELFF. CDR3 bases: TGTGCCAGCAGCTCCTCCACATATAGCGGAATCTACTCTTCCGGGGAGCTGTTTTTT.

The CDR3 coding sequence is TGTGCCAGCAGCTTTTTCCGAGAGTACCCTAATGAGCAGTTCTTC. Amino acid sequence: CASSFFREYPNEQFF. The rearrangement uses TRBV7-9 and TRBJ2-1, with D uncertain. Trimming left V 3 bases short and J 7 bases short, with 16 bases between. The CDR3 loop spans 15 amino acids. CDR1 is SEHNR, CDR2 FQNEAQ, per germline (reference sequence).

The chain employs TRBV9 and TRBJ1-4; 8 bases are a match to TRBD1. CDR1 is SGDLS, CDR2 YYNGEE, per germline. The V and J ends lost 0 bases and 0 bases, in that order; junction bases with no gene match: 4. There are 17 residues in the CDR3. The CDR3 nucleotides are TGTGCCAGCAGCGTAGCTCCAGGGGGCGCAACTAATGAAAAACTGTTTTTT. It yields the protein CASSVAPGGATNEKLFF.

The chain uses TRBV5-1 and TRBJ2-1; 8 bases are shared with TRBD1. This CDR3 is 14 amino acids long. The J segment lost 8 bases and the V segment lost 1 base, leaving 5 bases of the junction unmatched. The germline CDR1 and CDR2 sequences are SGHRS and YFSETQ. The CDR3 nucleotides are TGCGCCAGCAGCTTGCAGGCAGGGGGCGATGAGCAGTTCTTC. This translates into CASSLQAGGDEQFF. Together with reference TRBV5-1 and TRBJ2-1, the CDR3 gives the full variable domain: KAGVTQTPRYLIKTRGQQVTLSCSPISGHRSVSWYQQTPGQGLQFLFEYFSETQRNKGNFPGRFSGRQFSNSRSEMNVSTLELGDSALYLCASSLQAGGDEQFFGPGTRLTVL.

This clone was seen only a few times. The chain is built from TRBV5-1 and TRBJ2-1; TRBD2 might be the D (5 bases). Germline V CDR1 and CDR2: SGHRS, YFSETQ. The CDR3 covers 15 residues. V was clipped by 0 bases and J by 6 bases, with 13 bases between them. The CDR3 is CASSLAADFVNEQFF. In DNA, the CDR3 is TGCGCCAGCAGCTTGGCAGCGGACTTTGTCAATGAGCAGTTCTTC. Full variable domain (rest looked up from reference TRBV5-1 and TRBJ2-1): KAGVTQTPRYLIKTRGQQVTLSCSPISGHRSVSWYQQTPGQGLQFLFEYFSETQRNKGNFPGRFSGRQFSNSRSEMNVSTLELGDSALYLCASSLAADFVNEQFFGPGTRLTVL.

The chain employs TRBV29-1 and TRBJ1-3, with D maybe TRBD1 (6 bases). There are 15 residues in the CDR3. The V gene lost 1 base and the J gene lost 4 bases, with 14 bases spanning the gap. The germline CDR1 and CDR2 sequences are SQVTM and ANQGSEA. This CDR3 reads CSVEVRQVGGNTIYF. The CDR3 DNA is TGCAGCGTTGAAGTAAGACAGGTCGGGGGAAACACCATATATTTT.

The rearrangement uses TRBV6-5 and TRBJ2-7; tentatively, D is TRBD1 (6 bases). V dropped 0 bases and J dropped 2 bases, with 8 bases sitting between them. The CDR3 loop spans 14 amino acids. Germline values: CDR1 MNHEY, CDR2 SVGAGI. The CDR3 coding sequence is TGTGCCAGCAGTTACTCATGGACAGCCTACGAGCAGTACTTC. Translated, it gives CASSYSWTAYEQYF.

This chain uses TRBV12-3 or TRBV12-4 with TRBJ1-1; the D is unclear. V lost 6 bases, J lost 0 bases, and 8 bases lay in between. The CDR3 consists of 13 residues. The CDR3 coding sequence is TGTGCCAGCAGCTCACAGATGAACACTGAAGCTTTCTTT. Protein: CASSSQMNTEAFF.

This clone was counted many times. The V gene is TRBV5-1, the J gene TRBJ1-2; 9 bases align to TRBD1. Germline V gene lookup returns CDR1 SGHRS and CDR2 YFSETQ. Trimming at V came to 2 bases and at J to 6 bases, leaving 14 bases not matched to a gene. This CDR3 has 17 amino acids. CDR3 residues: CASSFRNPDRGEDGYTF. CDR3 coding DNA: TGCGCCAGCAGCTTCAGGAATCCGGACAGGGGAGAGGATGGCTACACCTTC.

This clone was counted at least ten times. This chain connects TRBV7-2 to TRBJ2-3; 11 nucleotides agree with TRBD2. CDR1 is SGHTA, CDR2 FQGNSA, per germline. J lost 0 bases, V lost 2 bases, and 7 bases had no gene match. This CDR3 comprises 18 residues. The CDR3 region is CASSLTSGGSSSTDTQYF. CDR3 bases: TGTGCCAGCAGCTTAACTAGCGGGGGCTCAAGTAGCACAGATACGCAGTATTTT.

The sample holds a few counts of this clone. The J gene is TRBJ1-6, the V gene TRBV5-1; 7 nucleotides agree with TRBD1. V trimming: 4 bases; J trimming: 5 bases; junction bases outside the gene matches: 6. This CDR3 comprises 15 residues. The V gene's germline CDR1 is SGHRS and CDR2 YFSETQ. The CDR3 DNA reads TGCGCCAGCAGCCAATCCGGGACAGATAATTCACCCCTCCACTTT. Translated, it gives CASSQSGTDNSPLHF.

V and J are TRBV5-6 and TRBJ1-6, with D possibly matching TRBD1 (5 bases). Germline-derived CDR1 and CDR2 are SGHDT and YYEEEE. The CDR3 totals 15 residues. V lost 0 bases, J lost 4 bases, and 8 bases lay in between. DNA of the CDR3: TGTGCCAGCAGCTTGGAAGGGGATTATAATTCACCCCTCCACTTT. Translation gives CASSLEGDYNSPLHF.

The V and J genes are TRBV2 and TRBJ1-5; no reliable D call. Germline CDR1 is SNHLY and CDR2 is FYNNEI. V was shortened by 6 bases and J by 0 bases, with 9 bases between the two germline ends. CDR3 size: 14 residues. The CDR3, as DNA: TGTGCCAGCAGGAAGGAGAGTAGCAATCAGCCCCAGCATTTT. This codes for CASRKESSNQPQHF. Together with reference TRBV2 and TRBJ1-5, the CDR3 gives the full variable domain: EPEVTQTPSHQVTQMGQEVILRCVPISNHLYFYWYRQILGQKVEFLVSFYNNEISEKSEIFDDQFSVERPDGSNFTLKIRSTKLEDSAMYFCASRKESSNQPQHFGDGTRLSIL.

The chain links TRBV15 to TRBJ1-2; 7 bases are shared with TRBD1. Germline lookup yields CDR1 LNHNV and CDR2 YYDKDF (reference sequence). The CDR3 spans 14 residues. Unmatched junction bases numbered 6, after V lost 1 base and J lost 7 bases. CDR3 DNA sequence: TGTGCCACCAGCAGAGGAATCCCAGGGGGTGGCTACACCTTC. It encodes CATSRGIPGGGYTF.